The 18 T cell receptor beta chains presented below share a single source sample, sequenced in a study of CD8 T cells in Susac syndrome. Random hexamers were used to reverse transcribe 0.5 to 1 ug of RNA. Each CDR3 protein gets one entry after TCRdb re-called the immunoSEQ multiplex PCR reads with MiXCR. Among around 200,000 distinct CDR3 sequences listed, 95% were seen once. Sequences were obtained from CD4+ T cells from PBMCs. These receptors were taken from a human donor with multiple sclerosis.

V gene TRBV3-1 combines with J gene TRBJ2-3, with a tentative D call TRBD1 (6 bases). The germline V and J ends were trimmed by 7 bases and 4 bases, with 12 bases remaining between them. In germline, CDR1 is LGHDT, CDR2 YNNKEL (reference sequence). This CDR3 comprises 13 residues. The CDR3 DNA sequence: TGTGCCAGCAAGTTACAGGGCGCAGATACGCAGTATTTT. Amino acids: CASKLQGADTQYF.

The genes are TRBV5-1 and TRBJ1-2; D is possibly TRBD1 (5 bases). This CDR3 has 14 residues. V was clipped by 0 bases and J by 5 bases, with 11 bases between them. Germline V gives CDR1 SGHRS, CDR2 YFSETQ. The CDR3 DNA follows: TGCGCCAGCAGCTTGGCCTGGGGGGAGTATGGCTACACCTTC. Its translation is CASSLAWGEYGYTF.

The rearrangement joins TRBV30 to TRBJ2-1; TRBD2 is a possible D gene (6 bases). With 4 bases removed from V and 7 bases from J, the gap between germline ends came to 14 bases. This CDR3 contains 13 residues. CDR1 and CDR2 (germline): GTSNPN, SVGIG (reference sequence). In DNA, the CDR3 is TGTGCCTGGACCCCTTTTGGAGGGAATGAGCAGTTCTTC. Its protein is CAWTPFGGNEQFF. The entire variable domain, with the rest obtained from reference TRBV30 and TRBJ2-1, is as follows: SQTIHQWPATLVQPVGSPLSLECTVEGTSNPNLYWYRQAAGRGLQLLFYSVGIGQISSEVPQNLSASRPQDRQFILSSKKLLLSDSGFYLCAWTPFGGNEQFFGPGTRLTVL.

This chain links TRBV5-1 with TRBJ2-7, with D hard to call. The germline V gene has CDR1 SGHRS and CDR2 YFSETQ. V was trimmed by 0 bases and J by 0 bases, leaving 7 bases between them. This CDR3 is 14 amino acids long. The CDR3 protein is CASSLGVSSYEQYF. DNA of the CDR3: TGCGCCAGCAGCTTGGGTGTCAGCTCCTACGAGCAGTACTTC.

This clonotype was seen more than once but under ten times. This rearrangement joins TRBV30 to TRBJ2-1; a weak D match, TRBD1 (5 bases). The germline V and J ends were trimmed by 2 bases and 8 bases, with 7 bases remaining between them. The CDR3 length is 11 residues. The germline gives CDR1 GTSNPN, CDR2 SVGIG (reference sequence). The CDR3 is CAWSPGHEQFF. CDR3 bases: TGTGCCTGGAGTCCAGGGCATGAGCAGTTCTTC.

The V call is TRBV27, the J call TRBJ1-1; possible D gene TRBD1, 5 bases. Trimming stripped 4 bases from V and 3 bases from J, with 9 bases between. Per germline, CDR1 MNHEY and CDR2 SMNVEV (reference sequence). CDR3 length: 13 residues. The CDR3 nucleotides read TGTGCCAGCAGTTCGGGGGGGTACACTGAAGCTTTCTTT. Its translation is CASSSGGYTEAFF.

CDR3 sequence: CSARLIDGTGSGNEQFF. The CDR3 DNA reads as TGCAGTGCTAGACTTATTGACGGGACAGGTAGTGGGAATGAGCAGTTCTTC. V gene TRBV20-1 combines with J gene TRBJ2-1; 8 bases align to TRBD1. Trimming removed 2 bases from V and 7 bases from J; junction bases left unmatched: 16. CDR1 DFQATT and CDR2 SNEGSKA come from the germline V gene (reference sequence). The CDR3 consists of 17 residues.

This chain uses TRBV5-1 with TRBJ2-5; TRBD1 matches at 9 bases. CDR1 and CDR2 from the germline V gene are SGHRS and YFSETQ. The CDR3 is 14 amino acids. The J segment lost 5 bases and the V segment lost 3 bases, leaving 5 bases of the junction unmatched. CDR3 sequence reads: CASSSTGGSETQYF. The CDR3 nucleotides are TGCGCCAGCAGCTCAACAGGGGGCTCGGAGACCCAGTACTTC.

The gene calls are TRBV29-1 and TRBJ1-2, with D possibly matching TRBD1 (6 bases). Trimming removed 6 bases at V and 2 bases at J, with 13 bases between. The V gene's germline CDR1 is SQVTM and CDR2 ANQGSEA. This CDR3 contains 13 residues. CDR3 sequence reads: CSVVTGDNYGYTF. The CDR3 DNA reads as TGCAGCGTCGTGACAGGAGACAACTATGGCTACACCTTC.

The CDR3 DNA reads as TGTGCCAGCAGTCAGGGGGTGGGTAGCGAGCAGTACTTC. This encodes CASSQGVGSEQYF. The chain employs TRBV6-5 and TRBJ2-7; 7 bases are shared with TRBD1. V was clipped by 5 bases and J by 6 bases; unmatched bases: 7. The CDR3 spans 13 residues. Germline V gene lookup returns CDR1 MNHEY and CDR2 SVGAGI.

The chain is built from TRBV3-1 and TRBJ2-1, with 8 bases identical to TRBD2. CDR1 is LGHDT, CDR2 YNNKEL, per germline (reference sequence). The CDR3 loop spans 15 amino acids. V trimming: 4 bases; J trimming: 7 bases; junction bases outside the gene matches: 9. This CDR3 reads CASSPFRGGVNEQFF. The CDR3 DNA follows: TGTGCCAGCAGCCCCTTCCGGGGGGGTGTTAATGAGCAGTTCTTC.

The rearrangement uses TRBV24-1 and TRBJ2-3; D unclear. Deletions cut 3 bases from V and 2 bases from J, with 5 bases between. Per the germline V gene, CDR1 is KGHDR and CDR2 is SFDVKD. This CDR3 comprises 13 residues. The CDR3 region has the DNA TGTGCCACCAGTGATGGAGCCACAGATACGCAGTATTTT. Encoded protein: CATSDGATDTQYF.

In DNA form, the CDR3 reads TGTGCCAGTAGTATCCAGGGGGGCCGGTCAGAGACCCAGTACTTC. It translates to CASSIQGGRSETQYF. The V gene is TRBV19, the J gene TRBJ2-5, with D perhaps matching TRBD1 (7 bases). The CDR3 spans 15 residues. CDR1 is LNHDA, CDR2 SQIVND, per germline (reference sequence). V dropped 3 bases and J dropped 4 bases, with 15 bases sitting between them. Complete variable domain (other parts from reference TRBV19 and TRBJ2-5): DGGITQSPKYLFRKEGQNVTLSCEQNLNHDAMYWYRQDPGQGLRLIYYSQIVNDFQKGDIAEGYSVSREKKESFPLTVTSAQKNPTAFYLCASSIQGGRSETQYFGPGTRLLVL.

The chain is built from TRBV29-1 and TRBJ2-3, with TRBD2 matching over 8 bases. Per germline, CDR1 SQVTM and CDR2 ANQGSEA. The CDR3 has 15 residues. Trimming cost V 0 bases and J 5 bases; bases outside gene matches: 7. The CDR3 region is CSVEDRPGGGDTQYF. In nucleotides, the CDR3 is TGCAGCGTTGAAGATCGGCCGGGGGGGGGAGATACGCAGTATTTT.

This chain joins TRBV3-1 and TRBJ2-5, with 7 nucleotides matching TRBD2. Trimming took 5 bases from V and 1 from J; bases not matched to a gene: 10. Germline values: CDR1 LGHDT, CDR2 YNNKEL (reference sequence). There are 16 residues in the CDR3. Here the CDR3 DNA reads TGTGCCAGCAGCAAATACGGCAGGACTAGCCAAGAGACCCAGTACTTC. Its translation: CASSKYGRTSQETQYF.

This chain joins TRBV19 and TRBJ1-2; D call uncertain. V lost 4 bases, J lost 5 bases, and 5 bases lay in between. The V gene's germline CDR1 is LNHDA and CDR2 SQIVND (reference sequence). CDR3 length equals 11 residues. CDR3: CASSTTYGYTF. DNA for the CDR3: TGTGCCAGTAGTACGACATATGGCTACACCTTC.

The genes are TRBV6-2 or TRBV6-3 and TRBJ2-7; 8 bases align to TRBD2. Germline V gene data show CDR1 as MNHEY and CDR2 as SVGEGT. The CDR3 has 14 amino acids. J lost 3 bases, V lost 3 bases, and 4 bases had no gene match. CDR3 region: CASSYPGGFYEQYV. For the CDR3, the DNA is TGTGCCAGCAGTTATCCGGGAGGGTTCTACGAGCAGTACGTC.

The genes are TRBV7-6 and TRBJ2-3, with D unresolved. V lost 5 bases to trimming and J lost 0 bases, with 15 bases between them. Germline V gene lookup returns CDR1 SGHVS and CDR2 FNYEAQ. The CDR3 runs to 16 residues. The chain's CDR3 is CASSPAALRSTDTQYF. In nucleotides, the CDR3 is TGTGCCAGCAGCCCCGCCGCTTTGCGTAGCACAGATACGCAGTATTTT.